The rows below give T cell receptor beta chains drawn from one sample of a study of CD8 T cells in ankylosing spondylitis. TCRdb recomputed calls from the 5' RACE reads with MiXCR, one row per CDR3 protein. The table records around 180,000 distinct CDR3 sequences, 10% to 15% of them present only once. Sequences were obtained from blood, either unsorted or a sorted T cell fraction (not recorded which). Receptor source: a female donor with ankylosing spondylitis or in good health (not recorded which). The CDR3 runs from the conserved cysteine through the conserved F or W. A D gene is named only where the DNA matches it firmly. Size is stated for part of the rows, as once, few or many counts, or as a class when the clone is expanded.

V	J	D	size	length	CDR3	DNA
TRBV12-3/TRBV12-4	TRBJ2-6	TRBD1	few	17	CASSSAGGYSGANVLTF	TGTGCCAGCAGTTCGGCAGGGGGCTACTCTGGGGCCAACGTCCTGACTTTC
TRBV6-1	TRBJ2-1	.	many	16	CASSEDGGGSYNEQFF	TGTGCCAGCAGTGAAGACGGTGGGGGCTCCTACAATGAGCAGTTCTTC
TRBV29-1	TRBJ2-1	TRBD2	many	13	CSQSPGSGNEQFF	TGCAGCCAAAGCCCGGGTAGCGGGAATGAGCAGTTCTTC
TRBV11-2	TRBJ2-1	.	.	15	CASSLGGTGNNEQFF	TGTGCCAGCAGCTTAGGGGGCACGGGGAACAATGAGCAGTTCTTC
TRBV5-5	TRBJ2-3	.	few	14	CASSLAGATDTQYF	TGTGCCAGCAGCTTGGCGGGCGCCACAGATACGCAGTATTTT
TRBV7-2	TRBJ2-7	TRBD2	few	14	CASSIGLAGVEQYF	TGTGCCAGCAGCATAGGACTAGCGGGAGTCGAGCAGTACTTC
TRBV6-5	TRBJ2-7	TRBD2	.	15	CASSYSGSGGAEKYF	TGTGCCAGCAGTTACTCGGGTAGCGGGGGGGCCGAGAAGTACTTC
TRBV7-9	TRBJ1-1	.	.	17	CASRPPQRVWMNTEAFF	TGTGCCAGCAGGCCCCCCCAAAGGGTTTGGATGAACACTGAAGCTTTCTTT
TRBV5-1	TRBJ2-3	.	many	16	CASSFFGAERTDTQYF	TGCGCCAGCAGCTTCTTCGGAGCGGAGCGCACAGATACGCAGTATTTT
TRBV19	TRBJ1-1	.	many	13	CASSMAMNTEAFF	TGTGCCAGTAGTATGGCGATGAACACTGAAGCTTTCTTT
TRBV29-1	TRBJ2-5	.	many	12	CSGKVGQETQYF	TGCAGCGGGAAGGTGGGCCAAGAGACCCAGTACTTC
TRBV12-3/TRBV12-4	TRBJ1-2	.	.	13	CASSLVQGIGYTF	TGTGCCAGCAGTTTAGTGCAGGGGATTGGCTACACCTTC
TRBV4-3	TRBJ2-1	.	.	17	CASSQELLFSSYNEQFF	TGCGCCAGCAGCCAAGAACTCCTCTTTAGCTCCTACAATGAGCAGTTCTTC
TRBV5-4	TRBJ2-2	.	once	12	CASSLDPGELFF	TGTGCCAGCAGCTTGGATCCCGGGGAGCTGTTTTTT
TRBV6-1	TRBJ2-7	.	few	14	CASSEAGHTYEQYF	TGTGCCAGCAGTGAGGCGGGACACACCTACGAGCAGTACTTC
TRBV7-2	TRBJ2-7	.	many	16	CASSLGGSVRREEQYF	TGTGCCAGCAGCTTAGGAGGATCGGTCCGCAGGGAAGAGCAGTACTTC
TRBV28	TRBJ2-3	.	many	13	CASSPQLEDTQYF	TGTGCCAGCAGTCCGCAACTAGAGGATACGCAGTATTTT
TRBV7-2	TRBJ2-7	.	.	14	CVSSLGEDSYEQYF	TGTGTCAGCAGCTTAGGGGAAGACTCTTACGAGCAGTACTTC
TRBV7-2	TRBJ2-5	.	.	12	CASSLDPRWVYF	TGTGCCAGCAGCTTAGACCCGCGCTGGGTGTACTTC
TRBV20-1	TRBJ1-1	.	few	15	CSARDDTGVNTEAFF	TGCAGTGCTAGAGATGATACTGGGGTGAACACTGAAGCTTTCTTT
TRBV7-8	TRBJ2-3	.	many	17	CASSLAPGPYLTDTQYF	TGTGCCAGCAGCTTAGCTCCGGGTCCCTATCTCACAGATACGCAGTATTTT
TRBV4-3	TRBJ1-4	.	many	14	CASSPGTRDEKLFF	TGCGCCAGCAGCCCAGGGACCAGGGACGAAAAACTGTTTTTT
TRBV5-1	TRBJ2-7	.	many	14	CASSHGDGTAEQYF	TGCGCCAGCAGCCACGGGGACGGGACTGCCGAGCAGTACTTC
TRBV6-1	TRBJ2-2	.	.	18	CASRRFAAAPTNTGELFF	TGTGCCAGCAGGAGATTTGCGGCAGCTCCAACGAACACCGGGGAGCTGTTTTTT
TRBV28	TRBJ2-7	.	many	14	CASRTGIFPYEQYF	TGTGCCAGCAGGACCGGGATATTTCCTTACGAGCAGTACTTC
TRBV12-3/TRBV12-4	TRBJ1-1	TRBD1	few	16	CASSVDRGDMNTEAFF	TGTGCCAGCAGCGTGGACAGGGGAGACATGAACACTGAAGCTTTCTTT
TRBV6-2/TRBV6-3	TRBJ2-1	TRBD2	few	15	CASRGLAGPYNEQFF	TGTGCCAGCCGAGGACTAGCGGGGCCCTACAATGAGCAGTTCTTC
TRBV19	TRBJ2-3	TRBD2	few	16	CASADPGTSGTDTQYF	TGTGCCAGTGCCGACCCCGGGACTAGCGGAACAGATACGCAGTATTTT
TRBV11-2	TRBJ1-1	TRBD1	many	13	CASSGQGDTEAFF	TGTGCCAGCAGCGGACAGGGGGACACTGAAGCTTTCTTT
TRBV20-1	TRBJ1-6	.	many	14	CSASREGEDSPLHF	TGCAGTGCTAGCAGGGAGGGGGAGGATTCACCCCTCCACTTT
TRBV25-1	TRBJ2-1	.	many	15	CASAGSTGSYNEQFF	TGTGCCAGCGCTGGCTCGACGGGCTCCTACAATGAGCAGTTCTTC
TRBV14	TRBJ2-7	TRBD2	few	14	CASRPSGSSYEQYF	TGTGCCAGTCGACCCAGCGGGAGCTCCTACGAGCAGTACTTC
TRBV4-1	TRBJ2-5	TRBD2	medium-sized	16	CASSQVALAGRETQYF	TGCGCCAGCAGCCAAGTGGCACTAGCGGGACGAGAGACCCAGTACTTC
TRBV5-1	TRBJ2-6	.	.	15	CASSLPQAGANVLTF	TGCGCCAGCAGCTTGCCACAGGCTGGGGCCAACGTCCTGACTTTC
TRBV3-1	TRBJ1-6	TRBD1	many	15	CASSQGTGNNSPLHF	TGTGCCAGCAGCCAAGGGACAGGGAATAATTCACCCCTCCACTTT
TRBV2	TRBJ1-6	TRBD1	many	15	CASSALTGGNSPLHF	TGTGCCAGCAGTGCCTTAACAGGGGGGAATTCACCCCTCCACTTT
TRBV3-1	TRBJ1-6	.	many	14	CASSHTTQVSPLHF	TGTGCCAGCAGCCATACGACCCAGGTTTCACCCCTCCACTTT
TRBV7-2	TRBJ2-3	TRBD2	.	15	CASINSGRDTDTQYF	TGTGCCAGCATCAATAGCGGGAGGGACACAGATACGCAGTATTTT
TRBV7-2	TRBJ2-1	.	many	15	CASSLEAVRRDEQFF	TGTGCCAGCAGCTTAGAAGCGGTGCGACGGGATGAGCAGTTCTTC
TRBV20-1	TRBJ1-2	.	few	15	CSARDGKRVRGVYTF	TGCAGTGCTAGAGATGGGAAGAGGGTACGCGGGGTCTACACCTTC
TRBV20-1	TRBJ2-1	.	many	10	CSARVKEQFF	TGCAGTGCTAGGGTCAAGGAGCAGTTCTTC
TRBV2	TRBJ2-1	.	.	15	CASSDERVSYNEQFF	TGTGCCAGCAGTGATGAGCGGGTCTCCTACAATGAGCAGTTCTTC
TRBV4-1	TRBJ2-7	.	.	14	CASSQDLENPEQYF	TGCGCCAGCAGCCAAGATCTTGAGAATCCCGAGCAGTACTTC
TRBV24-1	TRBJ2-1	TRBD1	many	14	CATSRTGFSDEQFF	TGTGCCACCTCTCGGACAGGTTTTTCCGATGAGCAGTTCTTC
TRBV5-6	TRBJ1-5	.	many	14	CASSLGVRNQPQHF	TGTGCCAGCAGCTTGGGGGTACGCAATCAGCCCCAGCATTTT
TRBV24-1	TRBJ2-1	TRBD2	many	19	CATSDSGLAGGSSYNEQFF	TGTGCCACCAGTGACTCGGGACTAGCGGGAGGGAGCTCCTACAATGAGCAGTTCTTC
TRBV3-1	TRBJ2-3	.	.	16	CASSPNVWGGTDTQYF	TGTGCCAGCAGCCCAAATGTCTGGGGGGGCACAGATACGCAGTATTTT
TRBV7-2	TRBJ2-7	.	.	13	CASSLERNYEQYF	TGTGCCAGCAGCTTAGAACGGAACTACGAGCAGTACTTC